Listed here are 2 T cell receptor beta chains from one sample, sequenced in a study of blood T cell repertoires in COVID-19. Some clones are missing from TCRdb's copy, which holds only in-frame ones; the method was immunoSEQ multiplex PCR. The sample yields roughly 280,000 clones, about 90% seen once. The sample consisted of PBMCs or T cells enriched from blood (not recorded which). The source is a woman aged 55-70 years who had recovered from COVID-19.

The gene calls are TRBV5-6 and TRBJ1-5; D uncertain. V shed 2 bases and J shed 6 bases, with 6 bases lying between them. This CDR3 is built from 12 residues. Per the germline V gene, CDR1 is SGHDT and CDR2 is YYEEEE. CDR3 in amino acids: CASSLGSQPQHF. In DNA, the CDR3 is TGTGCCAGCAGCTTAGGGAGTCAGCCCCAGCATTTT.

V and J are TRBV10-1 and TRBJ2-3; TRBD2 matches 8 bases. The CDR3 length is 15 residues. Germline V lookup: CDR1 WNHNN, CDR2 SYGVQD (reference sequence). Trimming took 3 bases from V and 0 from J; bases not matched to a gene: 2. The CDR3 loop is CASSELAESTDTQYF. For the CDR3, the DNA is TGCGCCAGCAGTGAACTAGCGGAGAGCACAGATACGCAGTATTTT.